The rows below give T cell receptor beta chains drawn from one sample of a study of blood T cell repertoires in COVID-19. Repertoires were generated with immunoSEQ multiplex PCR, while TCRdb's copy carries only in-frame clones and drops some. Among fewer than 250,000 clones, about 88% were seen once, and the ten largest hold about 5%. Sequencing used peripheral blood. All receptors come from a middle-aged woman with acute or convalescent COVID-19. Both conserved end residues are part of each CDR3. A D gene is named only where the DNA matches it firmly. Size tells how often a clone was seen (once, few, many) or the class of an expanded clone, and some rows leave it out.

d_call clone_size j_call v_call cdr3_nt cdr3_aa
TRBD1 . TRBJ1-5 TRBV5-1 TGCGCCAGGCTTACAGGGGAGCCCTGCTGTTCTGGGCCCCAGCATTTT CARLTGEPCCSGPQHF
TRBD1 . TRBJ1-1 TRBV7-9 TGTGCCAGCAGCCCAGGGACAGGGATGAACACTGAAGCTTTCTTT CASSPGTGMNTEAFF
. . TRBJ1-3 TRBV28 TGTGCCAGCAGTTTAATCAGGAACTCTGGAAACACCATATATTTT CASSLIRNSGNTIYF
TRBD2 . TRBJ2-2 TRBV25-1 TGTGCCAGCAGTGATCGGCCGGGACTAAGTAACACCGGGGAGCTGTTTTTT CASSDRPGLSNTGELFF
TRBD2 . TRBJ2-3 TRBV7-9 TGTGCCAGCAGCTTTGGGACTAGCGGGGGGAGAGATACGCAGTATTTT CASSFGTSGGRDTQYF
TRBD1 . TRBJ1-6 TRBV18 TGTGCCAGCTCACTCGGGACAGGATTTCGGCCCCTCCACTTT CASSLGTGFRPLHF
. . TRBJ1-1 TRBV29-1 TGCAGCGTTGTTAGACAGAAAGCTTTCTTT CSVVRQKAFF
. . TRBJ2-1 TRBV9 TGTGCCAGCAGCCCTCCGAGAAATTACAATGAGCAGTTCTTC CASSPPRNYNEQFF
. . TRBJ1-2 TRBV6-6 TGTGCCAGCAGTTACTCCCGACAGGCAGATGGCTACACCTTC CASSYSRQADGYTF
. . TRBJ1-3 TRBV10-3 TGTGCCATCAGGGAGGTCTTCGGAGGGCCAGGCCGGGTCTATGGAAACACCATATATTTT CAIREVFGGPGRVYGNTIYF
. once TRBJ2-6 TRBV11-2 TGTGCCAGCAGCCAGGACTTCTCTGGGGCCAACGTCCTGACTTTC CASSQDFSGANVLTF
. . TRBJ1-1 TRBV11-2 TGTGCCAGCAGCTTAGCGCGGGCAGCCGAAGCTTTCTTT CASSLARAAEAFF
. . TRBJ1-5 TRBV21-1 TGTGCCAGCACTAACGACGGAGGGGCGCGGACGGGCAATCAGCCCCAGCATTTT CASTNDGGARTGNQPQHF
. . TRBJ1-2 TRBV25-1 TGTGCCAGCCAACTTACAGGGAGCCGCTACACCTTC CASQLTGSRYTF
. . TRBJ1-1 TRBV7-6 TGTGCCAGCAGCTCTCGACTTGACACTGAAGCTTTCTTT CASSSRLDTEAFF
. . TRBJ1-2 TRBV19 TGTGCCAGTAGTATGGCCGTGTATCGGGGAAGGGTGGATGGCTACACCTTC CASSMAVYRGRVDGYTF
. . TRBJ1-3 TRBV9 TGTGCCAGCAGCCCCGGGACACTCTCTGGAAACACCATATATTTT CASSPGTLSGNTIYF